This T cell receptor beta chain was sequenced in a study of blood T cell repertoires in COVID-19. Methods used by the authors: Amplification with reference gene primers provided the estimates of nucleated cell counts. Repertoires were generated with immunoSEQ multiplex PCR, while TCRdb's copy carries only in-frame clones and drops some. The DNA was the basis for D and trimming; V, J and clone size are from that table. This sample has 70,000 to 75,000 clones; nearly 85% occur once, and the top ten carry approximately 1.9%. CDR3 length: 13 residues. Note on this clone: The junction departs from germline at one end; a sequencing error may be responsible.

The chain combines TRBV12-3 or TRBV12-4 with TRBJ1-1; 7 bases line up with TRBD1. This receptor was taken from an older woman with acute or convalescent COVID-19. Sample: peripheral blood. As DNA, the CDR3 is TGTGCCAGCAATTTACAGGGGAGAGCTGAAGCTTTCTTT. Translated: CASNLQGRAEAFF.